The present TCR beta chain was sequenced within a study of Ad26.COV2.S vaccination and SARS-CoV-2 variants. Study details: By the intramuscular route, Ad26.COV2.S was given once, or twice 56 days apart. General study points: Overall T cell responses may have been underestimated by the analyses of TCR breadth and depth. Vaccinated and placebo-treated recipients had similar non-spike TCR breadth.

Germline-derived CDR1 and CDR2 are SGHTA and FQGNSA. The CDR3 runs 14 residues. The V end was cut by 4 bases, the J end by 1 base, with 10 bases between. Indicated treatment: some 20 received Ad26.COV2.S at low or high dose, single or two shots; 5 received placebo; per-sample allocation not given. Collection of the samples took place on day 63 after the first injection of vaccine or placebo. This vaccine is an Ad26 vector that expresses the Wuhan-strain SARS-CoV-2 spike. Worth noting for this clone: What it recognizes is unknown.

Only in-frame clones appear in the TCRdb table, and some are missing; sequencing was by immunoSEQ multiplex PCR. Altogether some 340,000 clones are present, 86% being singletons, with the ten largest covering less than 2%. The chain couples TRBV7-2 to TRBJ1-1; D unclear. The sample in question was peripheral blood, obtained in a trial of Ad26.COV2.S vaccine versus placebo. The clonotype was recovered from a person aged 18-65 years who received the Ad26.COV2.S COVID-19 vaccine or a placebo. The CDR3 DNA reads TGTGCCAGCAGCTACATAGGGAAGAACACTGAAGCTTTCTTT. Amino acid sequence: CASSYIGKNTEAFF.